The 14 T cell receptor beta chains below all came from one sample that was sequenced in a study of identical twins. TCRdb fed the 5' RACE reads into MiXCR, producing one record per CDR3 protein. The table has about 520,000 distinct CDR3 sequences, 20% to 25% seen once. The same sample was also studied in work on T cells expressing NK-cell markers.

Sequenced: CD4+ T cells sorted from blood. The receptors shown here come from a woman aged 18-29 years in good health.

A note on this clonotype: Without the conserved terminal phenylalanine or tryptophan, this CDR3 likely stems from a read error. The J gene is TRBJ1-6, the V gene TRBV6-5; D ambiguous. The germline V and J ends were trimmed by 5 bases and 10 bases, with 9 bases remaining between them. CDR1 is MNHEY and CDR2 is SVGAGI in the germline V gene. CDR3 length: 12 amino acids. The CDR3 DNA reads TGTGCCAGCAGTCAGGCCAGGTCACCCCTCCACATT. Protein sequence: CASSQARSPLHI.

CDR3 in amino acids: CASCGRAGGQFF. Written as DNA, the CDR3 is TGTGCCAGCTGCGGGAGGGCCGGAGGGCAGTTCTTC. This chain joins TRBV6-2 or TRBV6-3 and TRBJ2-1; TRBD2 agrees at 9 bases. V was clipped by 8 bases and J by 12 bases; unmatched bases: 8. The germline gives CDR1 MNHEY, CDR2 SVGEGT. This CDR3 contains 12 residues.

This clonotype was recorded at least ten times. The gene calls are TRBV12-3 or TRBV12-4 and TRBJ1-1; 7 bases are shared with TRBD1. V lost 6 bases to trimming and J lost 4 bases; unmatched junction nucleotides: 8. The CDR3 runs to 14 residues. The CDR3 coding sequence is TGTGCCAGCAGGCGAGACAGGGTGAGCACTGAAGCTTTCTTT. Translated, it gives CASRRDRVSTEAFF.

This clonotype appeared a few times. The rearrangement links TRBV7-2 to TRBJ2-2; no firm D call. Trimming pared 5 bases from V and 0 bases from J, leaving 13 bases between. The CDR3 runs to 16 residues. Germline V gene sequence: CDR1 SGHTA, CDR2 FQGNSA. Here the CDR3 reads CASSPRWSANTGELFF. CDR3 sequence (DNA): TGTGCCAGCAGCCCCCGATGGTCGGCGAACACCGGGGAGCTGTTTTTT.

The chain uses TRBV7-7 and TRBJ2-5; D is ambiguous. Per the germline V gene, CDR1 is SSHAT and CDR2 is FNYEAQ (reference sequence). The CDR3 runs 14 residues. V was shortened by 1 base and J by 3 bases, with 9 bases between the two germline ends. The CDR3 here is CASSLVGRKETQYF. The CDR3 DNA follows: TGTGCCAGCAGCTTAGTTGGCAGAAAAGAGACCCAGTACTTC.

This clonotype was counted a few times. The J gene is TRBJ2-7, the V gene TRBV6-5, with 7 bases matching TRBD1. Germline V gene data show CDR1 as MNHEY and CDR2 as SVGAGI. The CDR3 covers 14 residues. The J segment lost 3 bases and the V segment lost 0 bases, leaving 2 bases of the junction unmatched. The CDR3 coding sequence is TGTGCCAGCAGTTACTCAAGGGACAGCTACGAGCAGTACTTC. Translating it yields CASSYSRDSYEQYF.

CDR3 bases: TGTGCCAGCAGCCCGACCGGGACAGGTGAAGCTTTCTTT. Amino acid sequence: CASSPTGTGEAFF. This chain joins TRBV11-2 and TRBJ1-1; 8 nucleotides align to TRBD1. The germline V gene encodes CDR1 SGHAT and CDR2 FQNNGV. The V gene end was trimmed by 5 bases and the J gene end by 7 bases; junction bases not matched to a gene: 6. The CDR3 covers 13 residues.

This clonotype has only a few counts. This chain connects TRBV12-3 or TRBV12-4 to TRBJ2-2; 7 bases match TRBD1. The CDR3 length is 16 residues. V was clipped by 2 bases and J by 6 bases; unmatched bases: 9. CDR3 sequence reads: CASSLRGHELPGELFF. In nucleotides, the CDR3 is TGTGCCAGCAGTTTAAGGGGGCACGAGCTGCCCGGGGAGCTGTTTTTT.

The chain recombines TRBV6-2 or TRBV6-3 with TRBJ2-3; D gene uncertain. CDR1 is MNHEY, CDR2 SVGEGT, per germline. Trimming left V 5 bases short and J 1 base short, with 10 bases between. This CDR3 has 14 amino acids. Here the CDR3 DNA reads TGTGCCAGCAGTGCCGTGCGAGGCACAGATACGCAGTATTTT. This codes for CASSAVRGTDTQYF.

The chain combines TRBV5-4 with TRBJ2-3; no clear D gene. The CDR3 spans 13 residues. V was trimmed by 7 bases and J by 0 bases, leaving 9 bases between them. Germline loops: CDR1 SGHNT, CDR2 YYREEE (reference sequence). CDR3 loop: CASAIPSTDTQYF. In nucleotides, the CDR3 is TGTGCCAGCGCCATTCCTAGCACAGATACGCAGTATTTT. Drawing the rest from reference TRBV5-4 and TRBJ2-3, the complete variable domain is ETGVTQSPTHLIKTRGQQVTLRCSSQSGHNTVSWYQQALGQGPQFIFQYYREEENGRGNFPPRFSGLQFPNYSSELNVNALELDDSALYLCASAIPSTDTQYFGPGTRLTVL.

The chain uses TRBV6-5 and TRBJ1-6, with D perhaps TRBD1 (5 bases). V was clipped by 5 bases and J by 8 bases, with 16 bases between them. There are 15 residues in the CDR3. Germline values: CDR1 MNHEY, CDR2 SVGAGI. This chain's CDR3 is CASSHRGGDDSPLHF. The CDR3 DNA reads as TGTGCCAGCAGTCACCGGGGAGGGGATGATTCACCCCTCCACTTT.

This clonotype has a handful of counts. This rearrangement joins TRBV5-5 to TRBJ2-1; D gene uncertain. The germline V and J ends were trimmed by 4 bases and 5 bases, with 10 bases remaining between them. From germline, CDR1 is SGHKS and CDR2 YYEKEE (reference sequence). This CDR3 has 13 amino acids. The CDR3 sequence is CASSPTGDNEQFF. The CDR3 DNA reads TGTGCCAGCAGCCCGACCGGTGACAATGAGCAGTTCTTC.

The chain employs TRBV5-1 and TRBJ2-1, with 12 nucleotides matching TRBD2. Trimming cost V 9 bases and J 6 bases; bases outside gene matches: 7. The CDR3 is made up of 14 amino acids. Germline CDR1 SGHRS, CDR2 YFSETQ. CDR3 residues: CATTLAGGGNEQFF. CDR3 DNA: TGCGCCACTACCCTAGCGGGAGGGGGCAATGAGCAGTTCTTC.

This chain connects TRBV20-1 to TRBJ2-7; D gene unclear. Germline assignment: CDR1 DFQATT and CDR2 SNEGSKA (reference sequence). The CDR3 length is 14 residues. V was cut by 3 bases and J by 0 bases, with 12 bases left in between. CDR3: CSASGGVSSYEQYF. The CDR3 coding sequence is TGCAGTGCTAGCGGTGGGGTCAGCTCCTACGAGCAGTACTTC.